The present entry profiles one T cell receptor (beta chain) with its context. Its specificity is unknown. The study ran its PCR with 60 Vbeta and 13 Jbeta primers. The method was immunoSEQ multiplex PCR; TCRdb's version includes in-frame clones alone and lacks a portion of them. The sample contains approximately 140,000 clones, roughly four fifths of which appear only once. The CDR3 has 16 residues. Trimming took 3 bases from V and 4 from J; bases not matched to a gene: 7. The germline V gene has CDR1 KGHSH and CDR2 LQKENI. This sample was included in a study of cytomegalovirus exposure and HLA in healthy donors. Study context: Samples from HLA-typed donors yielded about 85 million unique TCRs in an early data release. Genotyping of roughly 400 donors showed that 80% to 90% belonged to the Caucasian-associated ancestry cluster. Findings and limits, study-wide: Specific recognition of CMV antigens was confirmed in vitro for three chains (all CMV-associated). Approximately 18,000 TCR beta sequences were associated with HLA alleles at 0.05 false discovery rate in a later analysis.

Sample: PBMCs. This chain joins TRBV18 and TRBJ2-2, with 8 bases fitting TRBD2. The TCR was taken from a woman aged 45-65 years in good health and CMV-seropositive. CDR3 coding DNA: TGTGCCAGCTCACCGAGTAGCGGGATAGTCACCGGGGAGCTGTTTTTT. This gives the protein CASSPSSGIVTGELFF. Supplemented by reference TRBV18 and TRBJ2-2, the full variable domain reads NAGVMQNPRHLVRRRGQEARLRCSPMKGHSHVYWYRQLPEEGLKFMVYLQKENIIDESGMPKERFSAEFPKEGPSILRIQQVVRGDSAAYFCASSPSSGIVTGELFFGEGSRLTVL.